The TCR beta chain under discussion was sequenced for a study of STAT3 mutations in large granular lymphocyte leukemia. As for the study in general: Immunosuppressive therapy was given to more than half of T-LGLL patients. Study-wide points: In several patients, dominant TCR clone burden exceeded STAT3 mutant burden. Treatment regimens differed across patients between samplings. In T-cell large granular lymphocyte leukemia, about half of patients showed multiple immunodominant subclonotypes.

Profiling relied on immunoSEQ multiplex PCR, and the TCRdb table lists in-frame clones only, not all of them. The sample shows 3,500 to 5,500 clones, about 64% of them seen only once. This clone ranks as large. The antigen remains undetermined. Trimming took off 0 bases at V and 3 bases at J, with 12 bases between the two ends. Germline V gene sequence: CDR1 SGDLS, CDR2 YYNGEE. The CDR3 consists of 15 residues. The source material was PBMCs. The receptor was isolated from a human donor with T large granular lymphocyte leukemia. Some clones in this sample may be carry-over from other donors' samples. The rearrangement uses TRBV9 and TRBJ1-1, with D perhaps matching TRBD1 (5 bases). The CDR3 DNA follows: TGTGCCAGCAGCGTAGTTCAGGGTGTGGACACTGAAGCTTTCTTT. It specifies CASSVVQGVDTEAFF. The full variable domain, in which reference TRBV9 and TRBJ1-1 provide the parts outside the CDR3, is DSGVTQTPKHLITATGQRVTLRCSPRSGDLSVYWYQQSLDQGLQFLIQYYNGEERAKGNILERFSAQQFPDLHSELNLSSLELGDSALYFCASSVVQGVDTEAFFGQGTRLTVV.